The following is a T cell receptor beta chain sequence with its context. Using the 5' RACE reads, TCRdb records one entry per CDR3 protein without DNA. The record lists approximately 330,000 distinct CDR3 sequences, of which the ten most abundant hold approximately 2%. This sample was included in a study of monozygotic twins with inflammatory bowel disease. The CDR3 spans 14 residues. Germline CDR1 reads SGDLS; CDR2 reads YYNGEE. Total RNA isolation used whole blood (no T cell sorting was performed). Material for sequencing was blood. This clonotype was sampled from a human donor with ulcerative colitis or Crohn's disease, or a healthy co-twin of an affected twin (not recorded which). The V and J genes are TRBV9 and TRBJ2-5; TCRdb's assignment of TRBD1 cannot be checked, as there is no DNA. CDR3 sequence reads: CASSDGTTQETQYF.